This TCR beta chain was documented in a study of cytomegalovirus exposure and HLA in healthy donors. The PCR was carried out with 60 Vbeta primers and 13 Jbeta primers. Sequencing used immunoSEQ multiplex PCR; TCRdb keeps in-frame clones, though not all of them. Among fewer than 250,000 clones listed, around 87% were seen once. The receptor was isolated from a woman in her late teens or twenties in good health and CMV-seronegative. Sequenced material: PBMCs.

CDR3 residues: CASSSQGTNTEAFF. In DNA, the CDR3 is TGCGCCAGCAGCTCCCAGGGGACGAACACTGAAGCTTTCTTT. The chain combines TRBV5-1 with TRBJ1-1; D might be TRBD1 (6 bases). The V end was cut by 3 bases, the J end by 1 base, with 10 bases between. This CDR3 is 14 amino acids long. Germline V gene sequence: CDR1 SGHRS, CDR2 YFSETQ.